This T cell receptor (beta chain) is from a study of cytotoxic CD8 clonotypes in ibrutinib-treated CLL (dated by TCRdb to 2020 to 2023). Regarding the study in general: The cohort had 11 relapsed/refractory and more than 14 treatment-naive patients; fewer than 18 were IGHV unmutated. Partial responses were observed in about 25 patients and complete responses in 2; after a median follow-up of around 68 months, remission was maintained in roughly 14 patients and progression was observed in approximately 12. The response samples were drawn at a median of roughly twelve months into treatment, with a range of roughly 6 to 36 months. An average of about 250,000 productive templates and 94,082 productive rearrangements was obtained per sample. Of the 86 people in the trial, approximately 24 had longitudinal samples available. Cryopreserved peripheral blood mononuclear cells were obtained prior to treatment, at the time of response, and at either disease progression or sustained remission. Every sample from remission and from progressive disease was obtained while the patients were still on ibrutinib.

What this sample's time point label stands for: approximately 25 months on ibrutinib. For TCR beta library preparation, 2 to 2.5 micrograms of genomic DNA were isolated from cryopreserved PBMCs. Longitudinal blood samples from CLL patients receiving ibrutinib monotherapy were subjected to high-throughput TCR beta sequencing. The patients took part in an open-label, single-center phase 2 trial of ibrutinib monotherapy. The study at large found these results: An increase in clonality was observed at ibrutinib response, with clonality remaining stable during sustained remission and falling back toward baseline at progression. Public clonotypes were found to be uncommon and were observed to contract or remain stable during treatment; the increase in clonality was shown to reflect expansion of private clonotypes at ibrutinib response. Sampling times were not matched between sustained-remission and progressing patients, and lymph node repertoires were not studied. Baseline clonality exceeded that of age-matched healthy donors and correlated strongly with circulating CD8+ T-cell counts.

This clone was observed at least ten times. Its antigen is unknown. Per-nucleotide qualities are absent, and no much larger clonotype sits a single base away. Each clonotype received, on average, about 10x coverage in deep resolution sequencing performed on a MiSeq, where the target depth lay between 1 in 1 million and 1 in 200,000 T cells. The immunoSEQ hsTCRB Kit was used to generate the TCR beta libraries. The paper's processing steps were these. ImmunoSEQ Data Assistant and ImmunoSEQ Analyzer were used for data analysis, and V, D and J genes were assigned according to IMGT definitions. Clonality was computed as one minus normalized Shannon entropy of productive rearrangement frequencies, ranging from 0 to 1. Only overrepresented clonotypes making up at least 0.05% of each patient's repertoire were included in the public clonotype analysis. Some 12 age-matched healthy donor repertoires from immuneACCESS served as clonality controls. TCRdb retrieved this table from immuneACCESS and kept in-frame rearrangements only. Not all clones are present; in checked studies, unresolved V genes account for under half, and no reason is known for the remainder. The DNA gave D and trimming, while V, J and clone size come from that table. This sample lists about 130,000 clones; roughly 85% were detected once. About 2% of the sample lies in the top ten.

The sequencing here drew on PBMCs, taken after 24 months of ibrutinib treatment. This TCR was recovered from a human donor with chronic lymphocytic leukemia.

This receptor carries the CDR3 CASSRMGSGQPQHF. DNA sequence: TGTGCCAGCAGTAGGATGGGGTCGGGTCAGCCCCAGCATTTT. The chain is encoded by TRBV9 joined to TRBJ1-5; no confident D gene assignment can be made. The junction carries 15 bases between V and J, which are trimmed by 5 bases and 6 bases respectively. The cysteine opens and the phenylalanine closes a CDR3 of 14 amino acids. Kept here is only the CDR3 DNA, which spans 42 bases and is read in frame from base 1. Reading the germline V gene gives CDR1 SGDLS and CDR2 YYNGEE.